This T cell receptor beta chain was sequenced during a study of long-term antiretroviral therapy in people with HIV (dated by TCRdb to between 2021 and 2024). As for the study more broadly: Collection of the earliest samples took place about a decade ahead of the 2015 WHO recommendation for immediate ART, at a time when ART was typically delayed until CD4 counts fell. Of the approximately 30 participants with HIV, approximately ten were female. A total of roughly 180 cryopreserved PBMC samples were contributed to the cohort by 30 adults with confirmed HIV infection, with samples collected serially over a mean of approximately six years (range 1-12). A retrospective serial study tested whether ART initiation and durable HIV suppression were associated with changes in peripheral blood TRB repertoire composition and diversity. No cross-contamination during QIAcube processing was shown when test extractions of a monoclonal T-cell line were performed alongside 25 to 35 polyclonal samples.

The CDR3 has 9 amino acids, counting the end cysteine and phenylalanine. Only the CDR3 portion is preserved as DNA: 27 bases, with reading frame beginning at the first base. The V and J ends are trimmed by 3 bases and 11 bases, leaving 7 bases between them. The germline V gene (reference sequence) supplies CDR1 DFQATT and CDR2 SNEGSKA. The immunoSEQ hsTCRB v3.0 assay was used at survey level resolution to sequence the TRB variable region. The targeted TRB sequencing depth was about 40,000-55,000 T-cell genomes per sample. TRB libraries were pooled and sequenced on an Illumina MiSeq using a v3 150-cycle kit. Per the source publication's procedure: Repertoire analysis was run in R within a reproducible Nextflow workflow that covered QC, data transformation and analysis. Custom analyses were implemented in LymphoSeq2, an R package for AIRR-Seq data exploration. Several samples yielding fewer than 5000 total TRB sequences were excluded, leaving 150 to 200 analyzed HIV repertoires. Among the roughly 180 retained HIV repertoires, under 65 were collected before ART initiation and roughly 130 after ART initiation. Each repertoire was downsampled to 5000 TRB nucleotide sequences, and summary statistics were averaged across 100 downsampling iterations. The analysis kept only TRB sequences whose CDR3 regions were at least seven amino acids long. Diversity was measured with a Shannon entropy-derived clonality score and the Gini coefficient. Repertoire networks linked the top 5000 CDR3 amino acid sequences whenever two sequences differed by an edit distance of one. For TRB CDR3 amino acid sequences, GLIPH2 was used to predict antigen specificity groups and MHC restriction. CDR3 amino acid sequences were matched against VDJdb and McPAS-TCR to flag known CMV, EBV, HIV or tissue antigen associations. Pre-ART, post-ART and control groups were compared with Wilcoxon signed-rank tests and Holm-Bonferroni correction. Drawn from immuneACCESS, this table holds only the in-frame rearrangements with V and J called that TCRdb kept. Clones are partly lost; checked studies trace under half to an unresolved V gene and leave the rest unexplained. V, J and clone size derive from that table, while D and trimming were established from the DNA sequence. Counted in this sample were about 36,000 clones; roughly 80% of them appeared once. The leading ten clones occupy approximately 6.1% of the sample.

What the research found in general, with its limitations: Compared with controls, HIV repertoires had narrower CDR3 length ranges, and the network structure pointed to an antigen-experienced repertoire that shifted only slightly toward naive after ART. No data were available on ART adherence, viral resistance or therapy changes, limiting inferences about post-ART repertoire changes. Samples dated from the mid-2000s to the late 2010s, and the ART regimens used may be less effective than current ones. A significant increase in TRB diversity was found to be associated with ART initiation, although TRB diversity was observed to remain significantly below that of transplant donor controls even after long-term ART. Because cell numbers in pre-ART samples were limited, unsorted PBMC were profiled instead of sorted CD4+ and CD8+ T cells. Expanded TRB clones identified before ART initiation dominated the repertoire across all time points, though the dominance fluctuated and decreased in many PLHIV after ART. Since PBMC availability was limited, sequencing covered only the TCR beta chain, with no alpha chain pairing.

To be included, a participant needed at least one PBMC sample from before ART initiation plus at least two post-ART samples. All participants with HIV were treated in the United States of America. Before DNA extraction, cryopreserved samples of 1-10 million PBMC were thawed and then washed. At the time of the earliest PBMC sample for each participant with HIV, ages ranged from roughly 20 to 54 years. Per participant, PBMC samples came from 1-4 timepoints prior to ART initiation and 2-8 timepoints following ART initiation, for a median of 7 samples. For every participant, serial HIV viral load, CD4+ T-cell count, ART history and demographic data were obtained. Using a Qiagen kit on a QIAcube, genomic DNA was extracted from unsorted PBMC, with samples processed in batches of 12. A note on this clone: Its antigen is unknown. Base-call qualities are not available, and no considerably larger clone is one nucleotide away.

The receptor comes from a man younger than 30 with HIV. The source material was unsorted PBMCs, sampled 0.6 years after starting antiretroviral therapy. The rearranged chain carries TRBV20-1 and TRBJ1-1, with no D gene named confidently. The base sequence is TGCAGTGCTAGGTATTCGGCTTTCTTT. This encodes CSARYSAFF.